This T cell receptor beta chain is from a study of cytomegalovirus exposure and HLA in healthy donors. The PCR was carried out with 60 Vbeta primers and 13 Jbeta primers. Assay: immunoSEQ multiplex PCR; the TCRdb copy retains only in-frame clones and omits some. This repertoire includes some 130,000 clones. CDR3 length: 17 residues. Looked up from germline, CDR1 is WSHSY and CDR2 is SAAADI. V lost 6 bases and J lost 3; bases outside the gene matches: 7. This clonotype was sampled from a woman between 40 and 55 years old in good health and CMV-seropositive. This sequence joins TRBV10-2 and TRBJ2-1, with 14 nucleotides matching TRBD2. Sequencing was done on a sample of PBMCs. The CDR3 is CASRLPGTSGGYNEQFF. Written as DNA, the CDR3 is TGCGCCAGCAGACTCCCCGGGACTAGCGGGGGCTACAATGAGCAGTTCTTC.